Shown below are 3 T cell receptor beta chains from a single sample sequenced in a study of shared clonotypes between healthy human individuals. Method: immunoSEQ multiplex PCR; TCRdb's copy keeps in-frame clones and lacks some. The sample shows 750,000 to 1,000,000 clones, roughly 92% of them seen only once. CD45RO-negative, CCR7-selected cells formed the naive CD8 fraction, which excluded terminally differentiated effector memory CD45RA+ cells. The sequenced sample consisted of naive CD8+ T cells sorted from blood. The receptors shown here come from a man aged 25 to 40 in good health.

This clone was recorded once. This chain joins TRBV27 and TRBJ2-7; a weak D match, TRBD1 (6 bases). Germline V lookup: CDR1 MNHEY, CDR2 SMNVEV (reference sequence). CDR3 length: 14 residues. The V and J ends lost 5 bases and 0 bases respectively, with 11 bases between them. The DNA for the CDR3 is TGTGCCAGCAGTGAGGACAGCAGCTCCTACGAGCAGTACTTC. Its translation is CASSEDSSSYEQYF.

The count of this clone is one. The J gene is TRBJ2-7, the V gene TRBV27; perhaps D is TRBD1 or TRBD2 (5 bases each). Trimming left V 7 bases short and J 2 bases short, with 15 bases between. The CDR3 runs 14 residues. The V gene's germline CDR1 is MNHEY and CDR2 SMNVEV (reference sequence). The CDR3 DNA reads as TGTGCCAGCAAACGTCAAGGGACCACCTACGAGCAGTACTTC. Its protein product is CASKRQGTTYEQYF.

The chain employs TRBV5-1 and TRBJ2-3; D gene unclear. V lost 0 bases to trimming and J lost 2 bases, with 10 bases between them. This CDR3 contains 15 residues. Germline CDR1 reads SGHRS; CDR2 reads YFSETQ. In DNA form, the CDR3 reads TGCGCCAGCAGCTTGGTGGTAGATTCCACAGATACGCAGTATTTT. Encoded protein: CASSLVVDSTDTQYF.